This is a list of T cell receptor beta chains from one sample in a study of blood T cell repertoires in COVID-19. Assay: immunoSEQ multiplex PCR; the TCRdb copy retains only in-frame clones and omits some. The table has almost 30,000 clones, approximately 71% seen once. What was sequenced was peripheral blood. Receptors originate from a human donor in a cohort sampled during active COVID-19. The CDR3 runs from the conserved cysteine through the conserved F or W. Each record gives: D gene, V gene, J gene, CDR3 protein. A D gene is named only where the DNA matches it firmly.

>-|TRBV9|TRBJ1-6
CASSVAGQLNSPLHF
>TRBD1|TRBV3-1/TRBV3-2|TRBJ1-3
CASSLDRVSGNTIYF
>-|TRBV7-2|TRBJ2-5
CASSPRTEETQYF
>-|TRBV5-6|TRBJ2-1
CASTPLSAYNEQFF
>-|TRBV1|TRBJ2-5
CTSSQEDADRGQETQYF
>-|TRBV12-3/TRBV12-4|TRBJ1-1
CASSSQGNTEAFF
>TRBD1|TRBV4-1|TRBJ2-7
CASSQDLDRGHWEQYF
>TRBD1|TRBV18|TRBJ1-2
CASSPGTGAYGYTF
>-|TRBV19|TRBJ1-1
CASSKTNHMNTEAFF
>TRBD1|TRBV11-3|TRBJ2-7
CASSPKLPGQGFYEQYF
>-|TRBV2|TRBJ1-5
CASSEEGGQASNQPQHF
>TRBD2|TRBV11-2|TRBJ2-1
CASSPQGLAGGPREQFF
>-|TRBV18|TRBJ1-4
CASSPGGSNEKLFF
>TRBD2|TRBV28|TRBJ2-5
CASSTRRGGVGETQYF
>TRBD1|TRBV13|TRBJ1-4
CASSLGFRGQFNEKLFF
>-|TRBV5-4|TRBJ2-7
CASSLDGLPTGYF
>TRBD2|TRBV28|TRBJ2-7
CASSLAGGRAYEQYF
>-|TRBV13|TRBJ1-2
CASSLARLWQRRNYGYTF
>TRBD1|TRBV3-1/TRBV3-2|TRBJ1-6
CASSHTGTGGSGSPLHF
>TRBD2|TRBV7-9|TRBJ2-7
CASSPRTRMHEQYF
>-|TRBV23-1|TRBJ2-1
CASKATGGDGEQFF
>TRBD2|TRBV12-5|TRBJ2-7
CASGLPRGGSSYEQYF
>-|TRBV11-3|TRBJ1-3
CASADYLSGNTIYF
>-|TRBV2|TRBJ2-2
CASRTANTGELFF
>-|TRBV5-1|TRBJ1-2
CASSLGGRGYTF
>-|TRBV27|TRBJ1-4
CASSWTATNEKLFF
>TRBD2|TRBV14|TRBJ2-5
CASSPSGRAETQYF
>-|TRBV7-2|TRBJ1-5
CASSLVQGRQPQHF
>-|TRBV11-3|TRBJ1-1
CASSLVSFRAEAFF
>TRBD1|TRBV24-1|TRBJ1-2
CATSDGQDNYGYTF
>TRBD2|TRBV5-1|TRBJ2-1
CASSLGFGRATIDEQFF
>TRBD2|TRBV3-1/TRBV3-2|TRBJ2-1
CASSPTASGDNEQFF
>-|TRBV11-3|TRBJ2-2
CASSPFGLTNTGELFF
>-|TRBV5-1|TRBJ2-3
CASSLGSGSTDTQYF
>-|TRBV12-3/TRBV12-4|TRBJ1-2
CASSGPGDYGYTF
>-|TRBV9|TRBJ2-7
CASSVQDSYEQYF
>-|TRBV6-5|TRBJ2-7
CASSYRAGTYEQYF
>-|TRBV5-8|TRBJ2-1
CASNEAISAYNEQFF
>-|TRBV3-1/TRBV3-2|TRBJ1-2
CASSQDGLVGYTF
>TRBD2|TRBV5-1|TRBJ2-7
CASSFYGASGSSHEQYF
>-|TRBV27|TRBJ2-1
CASSHGPRGDEQFF
>TRBD2|TRBV11-3|TRBJ2-1
CASSYYSGSPSSYNEQFF
>-|TRBV30|TRBJ2-7
CAWSPGSSYEQYF
>TRBD1|TRBV12-5|TRBJ1-1
CASGFITPGGNTEAFF
>-|TRBV6-2/TRBV6-3|TRBJ1-5
CASSSLGRGNQPQHF
>-|TRBV2|TRBJ1-2
CASSDRGKFYGYTF
>TRBD2|TRBV10-2|TRBJ2-3
CASRRGGGVGDTQYF
>TRBD2|TRBV5-4|TRBJ2-7
CASSLPGLENHEQYF
>-|TRBV30|TRBJ1-2
CAWSLRTVGYTF
>-|TRBV11-3|TRBJ1-2
CASSPLLGGGAGGYTF
>-|TRBV6-5|TRBJ2-7
CASSKGDGGYEQYF
>-|TRBV9|TRBJ1-5
CASSVDAYNQPQHF
>TRBD1|TRBV5-5|TRBJ1-2
CASSLEGAPTGFGYTF
>-|TRBV30|TRBJ2-5
CAWSVQLNTGSQYF